These 26 T cell receptor beta chains originate from one sample sequenced in a study of CD8 T cells in Susac syndrome. An input of roughly 0.5 to 1 ug of RNA was subjected to reverse transcription using random hexamers. TCRdb reprocessed the immunoSEQ multiplex PCR reads with MiXCR, giving one entry per CDR3 protein. The sample includes fewer than 65,000 distinct CDR3 sequences, over 85% seen only once; the top ten take roughly 0.2%. The sequencing sample was made of CD8+ T cells from PBMCs. The receptors were sampled from a human donor in good health.

J is TRBJ1-2 and V is TRBV6-5; 7 bases are a match to TRBD1. Unmatched junction bases numbered 6, after V lost 5 bases and J lost 0 bases. Germline V gene sequence: CDR1 MNHEY, CDR2 SVGAGI. The CDR3 runs to 15 residues. The CDR3 nucleotides are TGTGCCAGCAGTAACGGACAGGACCCTAACTATGGCTACACCTTC. As protein: CASSNGQDPNYGYTF.

This clonotype was detected once. This chain joins TRBV2 and TRBJ2-1; 9 bases fit TRBD2. V trimming: 3 bases; J trimming: 4 bases; junction bases outside the gene matches: 4. The germline gives CDR1 SNHLY, CDR2 FYNNEI. CDR3 length equals 15 residues. CDR3 in amino acids: CASSDITSGYNEQFF. The CDR3 DNA is TGTGCCAGCAGTGATATAACTAGCGGGTACAATGAGCAGTTCTTC.

The chain carries TRBV27 and TRBJ1-3; possible D gene TRBD1, 6 bases. The V end lost 3 bases, the J end lost 0 bases, and 27 bases lay between the germline ends. The CDR3 spans 21 residues. Germline CDR1 and CDR2: MNHEY and SMNVEV (reference sequence). The CDR3 DNA reads as TGTGCCAGCAGTTTTATTTTCGAGACTCAGGGGCCAACGAGCTCTGGAAACACCATATATTTT. Residues: CASSFIFETQGPTSSGNTIYF.

The J gene is TRBJ2-7, the V gene TRBV15; D might be TRBD1 (5 bases). Trimming pared 9 bases from V and 0 bases from J, leaving 15 bases between. The V gene's germline CDR1 is LNHNV and CDR2 YYDKDF (reference sequence). This CDR3 is built from 14 residues. For the CDR3, the DNA is TGTGCCACTAAGACAGCCCCCGGCTCCTACGAGCAGTACTTC. Translation gives CATKTAPGSYEQYF.

V and J are TRBV5-4 and TRBJ2-3; TRBD2 matches at 8 bases. Unmatched junction bases numbered 5, after V lost 0 bases and J lost 2 bases. The CDR3 spans 16 residues. Germline CDR1 is SGHNT and CDR2 is YYREEE (reference sequence). CDR3 bases: TGTGCCAGCAGCTTGGCAGCGGGGGCCTACACAGATACGCAGTATTTT. It encodes CASSLAAGAYTDTQYF. The complete variable domain, with remaining parts taken from reference TRBV5-4 and TRBJ2-3, reads ETGVTQSPTHLIKTRGQQVTLRCSSQSGHNTVSWYQQALGQGPQFIFQYYREEENGRGNFPPRFSGLQFPNYSSELNVNALELDDSALYLCASSLAAGAYTDTQYFGPGTRLTVL.

The chain joins TRBV2 to TRBJ2-4; the D gene is possibly TRBD1 (6 bases). The CDR3 runs to 16 residues. The germline CDR1 and CDR2 sequences are SNHLY and FYNNEI. The V gene lost 3 bases and the J gene lost 3 bases, with 15 bases spanning the gap. The CDR3 coding sequence is TGTGCCAGCAGTGAGGGAAGGGGGAAGGACAAAAACATTCAGTACTTC. Protein product: CASSEGRGKDKNIQYF.

This chain connects TRBV4-2 to TRBJ2-7; D unresolved. This CDR3 has 13 amino acids. Trimming shortened V by 2 bases and J by 3 bases, and 8 bases separated the two germline ends. CDR1 is LGHNA, CDR2 YNFKEQ, per germline. CDR3 in DNA: TGTGCCAGCAGCCAACCTACAGTCTACGAGCAGTACTTC. This encodes CASSQPTVYEQYF.

The chain combines TRBV7-8 with TRBJ1-1; perhaps TRBD1 as D (5 bases). This CDR3 region has 12 residues. Between the trimmed V and J ends, which lost 5 bases and 10 bases, there was a span of 14 bases. In germline, CDR1 is SGHVS, CDR2 FQNEAQ. The chain's CDR3 is CASSDRDAGAFF. DNA for the CDR3: TGTGCCAGCAGCGACCGGGACGCGGGAGCTTTCTTT.

V usage is TRBV28 and J usage is TRBJ2-7; D is tentatively TRBD1 or TRBD2 (5 bases each). The germline V gene has CDR1 MDHEN and CDR2 SYDVKM. The CDR3 totals 17 residues. Trimming cost V 1 base and J 5 bases, with 21 bases left between them. The chain's CDR3 is CASSLSWEPGARDEQYF. CDR3 bases: TGTGCCAGCAGTTTATCGTGGGAACCCGGGGCGAGGGACGAGCAGTACTTC. Together with reference TRBV28 and TRBJ2-7, the CDR3 gives the full variable domain: DVKVTQSSRYLVKRTGEKVFLECVQDMDHENMFWYRQDPGLGLRLIYFSYDVKMKEKGDIPEGYSVSREKKERFSLILESASTNQTSMYLCASSLSWEPGARDEQYFGPGTRLTVT.

This clonotype was seen a single time. The rearrangement links TRBV6-5 to TRBJ2-3, with D perhaps TRBD1 or TRBD2 (5 bases each). The length of the CDR3 is 13 residues. Looked up from germline, CDR1 is MNHEY and CDR2 is SVGAGI. V lost 2 bases, J lost 4 bases, and 7 bases lay in between. CDR3 loop: CASSYMGADTQYF. The CDR3, as DNA: TGTGCCAGCAGTTACATGGGGGCAGATACGCAGTATTTT.

The chain combines TRBV29-1 with TRBJ2-7; 11 positions agree with TRBD1. The CDR3 is 13 amino acids. With 6 bases clipped from V and 3 bases from J, the junction kept 4 bases outside the gene matches. The V gene's germline CDR1 is SQVTM and CDR2 ANQGSEA. The CDR3 DNA sequence: TGCAGCGTCCGGACAGGGGGCAGCTACGAGCAGTACTTC. As protein: CSVRTGGSYEQYF.

The rearrangement uses TRBV5-6 and TRBJ1-2, with 7 positions matching TRBD1. The ends lost 0 bases at V and 3 bases at J; junction bases unmatched: 2. Germline assignment: CDR1 SGHDT and CDR2 YYEEEE. This CDR3 is built from 14 residues. The DNA for the CDR3 is TGTGCCAGCAGCTTGGGGGACAGCTACTATGGCTACACCTTC. This translates into CASSLGDSYYGYTF.

The chain joins TRBV3-1 to TRBJ1-6, with 10 bases identical to TRBD1. V shed 5 bases and J 10 bases; nucleotides not matched to a gene: 8. The CDR3 is 15 residues long. Germline V gives CDR1 LGHDT, CDR2 YNNKEL (reference sequence). CDR3 sequence: CASSATGGASSPLHF. CDR3 bases: TGTGCCAGCAGCGCGACAGGGGGCGCATCATCACCCCTCCACTTT.

This chain joins TRBV29-1 and TRBJ2-7; D perhaps matches TRBD2 (6 bases). Germline V lookup: CDR1 SQVTM, CDR2 ANQGSEA. This CDR3 contains 12 residues. The V end lost 5 bases, the J end lost 7 bases, and 15 bases lay between the germline ends. The CDR3 sequence is CSVQHLREEQYF. CDR3 bases: TGCAGCGTTCAGCATTTACGGGAGGAGCAGTACTTC.

This clonotype was detected a few times. The CDR3 here is CASSLGGAETQYF. CDR3 coding DNA: TGTGCCAGCAGTTTGGGGGGGGCGGAGACCCAGTACTTC. V usage is TRBV12-3 or TRBV12-4 and J usage is TRBJ2-5; possible D gene TRBD2, 7 bases. V was shortened by 3 bases and J by 5 bases, with 10 bases between the two germline ends. CDR3 size: 13 residues.

This chain connects TRBV6-2 or TRBV6-3 to TRBJ2-1; 9 nucleotides align to TRBD2. J was trimmed by 7 bases and V by 7 bases; bases with no gene match: 8. CDR1 and CDR2 from the germline V gene are MNHEY and SVGEGT. The CDR3 is made up of 14 amino acids. The CDR3 loop is CASIDLAGSNEQFF. The DNA for the CDR3 is TGTGCCAGCATAGATCTAGCGGGATCTAATGAGCAGTTCTTC.

This sequence joins TRBV29-1 and TRBJ2-7; 9 bases are a match to TRBD1. This CDR3 has 18 amino acids. Germline values: CDR1 SQVTM, CDR2 ANQGSEA. The ends lost 5 bases at V and 0 bases at J; junction bases unmatched: 17. CDR3 amino acids: CSVLRDRVRVGDSYEQYF. The CDR3 DNA reads TGCAGCGTTCTCCGGGACAGGGTGAGAGTCGGGGACTCCTACGAGCAGTACTTC.

V gene TRBV4-1 combines with J gene TRBJ1-1; D is undetermined. The CDR3 runs to 13 residues. Germline lookup yields CDR1 MGHRA and CDR2 YSYEKL. Trimming removed 4 bases at V and 6 bases at J, with 12 bases between. CDR3 nucleotides: TGCGCCAGCAGCCTCGAAGGGCGCGCTGAAGCTTTCTTT. It yields the protein CASSLEGRAEAFF.

This clonotype has just one count. The genes are TRBV14 and TRBJ1-2; a weak D match, TRBD1 (5 bases). This CDR3 has 15 amino acids. Per germline, CDR1 SGHDN and CDR2 FVKESK. V was clipped by 0 bases and J by 5 bases, with 13 bases between them. CDR3 sequence: CASSQDVGRAYGYTF. CDR3 DNA sequence: TGTGCCAGCAGCCAAGATGTGGGCAGGGCATATGGCTACACCTTC.

V is TRBV2 and J is TRBJ2-1, with TRBD2 identical over 11 bases. The ends lost 7 bases at V and 0 bases at J; junction bases unmatched: 5. CDR1 and CDR2 (germline): SNHLY, FYNNEI. This CDR3 has 16 amino acids. The CDR3 here is CASILAGGGSYNEQFF. DNA of the CDR3: TGTGCCAGCATCCTAGCGGGGGGTGGCTCCTACAATGAGCAGTTCTTC.

The chain couples TRBV19 to TRBJ2-2; D is possibly TRBD2 (5 bases). The V end lost 10 bases, the J end lost 4 bases, and 22 bases lay between the germline ends. CDR1 and CDR2 from the germline V gene are LNHDA and SQIVND (reference sequence). The CDR3 consists of 16 residues. The CDR3 reads CATTPTAGLITGELFF. The CDR3 DNA sequence: TGTGCCACAACCCCGACGGCTGGACTTATCACCGGGGAGCTGTTTTTT.

This clonotype was seen just once. The V gene is TRBV10-3, the J gene TRBJ1-5, with no clear D. The ends were cut back, 6 bases at V and 0 bases at J, with 15 bases in the middle. Germline V gives CDR1 ENHRY, CDR2 SYGVKD. The CDR3 has 16 residues. CDR3 coding DNA: TGTGCCATCAGCCGAGGTACAGAAGATAGCAATCAGCCCCAGCATTTT. Its protein product is CAISRGTEDSNQPQHF.

The chain combines TRBV5-1 with TRBJ2-1; 7 nucleotides line up with TRBD1. V dropped 0 bases and J dropped 3; count of bases not matched to a gene: 3. The germline V gene encodes CDR1 SGHRS and CDR2 YFSETQ. The CDR3 has 15 amino acids. In DNA, the CDR3 is TGCGCCAGCAGCTTGGAGGGGGCAAGCTACAATGAGCAGTTCTTC. Its protein product is CASSLEGASYNEQFF.

The chain uses TRBV4-2 and TRBJ1-5; unclear D gene. The V gene lost 4 bases and the J gene lost 5 bases, with 18 bases spanning the gap. The CDR3 runs 16 residues. Germline V gives CDR1 LGHNA, CDR2 YNFKEQ. This CDR3 reads CASSPESEGLHQPQHF. As DNA, the CDR3 is TGTGCCAGCAGCCCCGAAAGTGAGGGATTACATCAGCCCCAGCATTTT.

The chain links TRBV20-1 to TRBJ2-3; 10 nucleotides match TRBD1. Trimming removed 4 bases from V and 3 bases from J; junction bases left unmatched: 10. Germline values: CDR1 DFQATT, CDR2 SNEGSKA (reference sequence). The CDR3 is made up of 16 amino acids. The chain's CDR3 is CSAKSWDRGLTDTQYF. The CDR3 nucleotides read TGCAGTGCTAAGAGTTGGGACAGGGGTTTAACAGATACGCAGTATTTT.

The chain uses TRBV2 and TRBJ2-4, with D possibly matching TRBD1 (5 bases). Trimming left V 4 bases short and J 1 base short, with 14 bases between. The CDR3 contains 16 residues. Germline assignment: CDR1 SNHLY and CDR2 FYNNEI. CDR3 loop: CASSGSRASAKNIQYF. CDR3 coding DNA: TGTGCCAGCAGTGGTAGCAGGGCGTCGGCCAAAAACATTCAGTACTTC.